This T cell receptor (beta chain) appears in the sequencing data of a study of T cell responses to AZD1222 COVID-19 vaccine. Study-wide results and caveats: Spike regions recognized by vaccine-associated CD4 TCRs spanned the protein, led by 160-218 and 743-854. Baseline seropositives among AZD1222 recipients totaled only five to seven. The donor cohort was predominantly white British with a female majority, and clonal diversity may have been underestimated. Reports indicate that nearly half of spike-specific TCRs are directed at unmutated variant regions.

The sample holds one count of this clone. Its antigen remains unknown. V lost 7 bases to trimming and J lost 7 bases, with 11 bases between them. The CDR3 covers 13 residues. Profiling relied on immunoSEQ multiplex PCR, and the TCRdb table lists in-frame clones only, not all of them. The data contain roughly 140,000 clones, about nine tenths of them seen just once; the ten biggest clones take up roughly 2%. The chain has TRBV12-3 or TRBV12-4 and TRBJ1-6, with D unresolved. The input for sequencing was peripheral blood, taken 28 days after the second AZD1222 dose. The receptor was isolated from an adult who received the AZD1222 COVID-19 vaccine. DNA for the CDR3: TGTGCCAGCACGAGGGTAGTAAATTCACCCCTCCACTTT. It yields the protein CASTRVVNSPLHF.